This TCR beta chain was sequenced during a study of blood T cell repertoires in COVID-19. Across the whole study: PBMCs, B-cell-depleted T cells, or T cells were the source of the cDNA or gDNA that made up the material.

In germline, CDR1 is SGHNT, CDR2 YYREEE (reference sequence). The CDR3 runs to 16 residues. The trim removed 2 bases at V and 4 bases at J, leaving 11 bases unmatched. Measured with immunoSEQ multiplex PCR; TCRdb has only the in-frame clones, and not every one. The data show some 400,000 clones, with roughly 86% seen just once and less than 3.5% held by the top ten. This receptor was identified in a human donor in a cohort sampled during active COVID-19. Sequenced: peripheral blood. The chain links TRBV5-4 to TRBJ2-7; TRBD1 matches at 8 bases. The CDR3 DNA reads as TGTGCCAGCAGCTTACCGAAGACAGGGGCTGTTTACGAGCAGTACTTC. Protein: CASSLPKTGAVYEQYF.